The clone carrying this T cell receptor beta chain was seen more than once but under ten times. The record originates from a study of shared T cell receptors in the human thymus. V was shortened by 2 bases and J by 3 bases, with 10 bases between the two germline ends. The V gene's germline CDR1 is ENHRY and CDR2 SYGVKD. The CDR3 contains 15 residues. Clones were sequenced by immunoSEQ multiplex PCR, and TCRdb holds only the in-frame ones, with some missing. The repertoire has about 380,000 clones, around 95% of them found once; the top ten carry about 0.02%. This clonotype originated in a human donor. The sample comprised thymocytes. This sequence joins TRBV10-3 and TRBJ2-2, with a tentative D call TRBD1 (5 bases). CDR3 sequence reads: CAISEGQGDTGELFF. CDR3 coding DNA: TGTGCCATCAGTGAGGGGCAGGGTGACACCGGGGAGCTGTTTTTT.